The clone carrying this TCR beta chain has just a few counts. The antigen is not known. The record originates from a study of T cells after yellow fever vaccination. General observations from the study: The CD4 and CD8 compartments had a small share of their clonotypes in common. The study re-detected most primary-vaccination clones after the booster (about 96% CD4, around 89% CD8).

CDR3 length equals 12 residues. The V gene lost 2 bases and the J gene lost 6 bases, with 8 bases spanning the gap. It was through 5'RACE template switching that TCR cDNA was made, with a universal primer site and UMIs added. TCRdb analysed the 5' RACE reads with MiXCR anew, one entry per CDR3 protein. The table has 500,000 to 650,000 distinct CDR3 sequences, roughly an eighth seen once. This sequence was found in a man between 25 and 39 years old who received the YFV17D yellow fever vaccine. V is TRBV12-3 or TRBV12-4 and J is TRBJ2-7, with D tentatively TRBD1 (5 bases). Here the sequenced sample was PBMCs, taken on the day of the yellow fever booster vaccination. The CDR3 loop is CASSLRQPEQYF. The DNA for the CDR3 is TGTGCCAGCAGTTTAAGACAGCCCGAGCAGTACTTC.